The rows below give T cell receptor beta chains drawn from one sample of a study of cytomegalovirus exposure and HLA in healthy donors. Some clones are missing from TCRdb's copy, which holds only in-frame ones; the method was immunoSEQ multiplex PCR. Of fewer than 150,000 clones listed, 70% to 85% are singletons. The sequenced sample was PBMCs. The receptors were gathered from a human donor in good health. Each CDR3 is given with its conserved first and last residue. The D gene is left open where the match is weak. Only part of the rows carry a size: once, few, many, or a class if the clone is expanded.

j_call clone_size v_call d_call cdr3_aa cdr3_nt
TRBJ2-3 NA TRBV18 TRBD1 CASSPQGATTDTQYF TGTGCCAGCTCACCACAGGGGGCGACTACAGATACGCAGTATTTT
TRBJ2-1 NA TRBV29-1 NA CSSGKGGSVEQFF TGCAGTTCCGGTAAGGGGGGGAGCGTTGAGCAGTTCTTC
TRBJ2-2 NA TRBV7-2 NA CASSSGGTARNTGELFF TGTGCCAGCAGCTCAGGCGGGACAGCTAGAAACACCGGGGAGCTGTTTTTT
TRBJ2-7 NA TRBV6-1 TRBD2 CASSEALGGNYEQYF TGTGCCAGCAGTGAAGCGCTGGGGGGGAATTACGAGCAGTACTTC
TRBJ2-1 NA TRBV6-5 NA CASSYQGEQFF TGTGCCAGCAGTTACCAGGGTGAGCAGTTCTTC
TRBJ2-2 NA TRBV28 TRBD2 CASKSEGGWVTGELFF TGTGCCAGCAAGTCGGAGGGAGGGTGGGTCACCGGGGAGCTGTTTTTT
TRBJ2-1 NA TRBV5-5 TRBD2 CASTGTSGSNEQFF TGTGCCAGCACTGGGACTAGCGGGAGTAATGAGCAGTTCTTC
TRBJ1-4 NA TRBV5-1 NA CASSFGGGKEKLFF TGCGCCAGCAGCTTCGGGGGGGGCAAGGAAAAACTGTTTTTT
TRBJ2-3 NA TRBV7-3 TRBD2 CASSLMSTSGSDTQYF TGTGCCAGCAGCTTAATGTCGACTAGCGGGAGTGATACGCAGTATTTT
TRBJ2-1 NA TRBV11-3 TRBD1 CASSFGQGRSYNEQFF TGTGCCAGCAGCTTTGGACAGGGTCGCTCCTACAATGAGCAGTTCTTC
TRBJ1-2 NA TRBV6-5 NA CASSLTGPYGYTF TGTGCCAGCAGTCTGACAGGACCCTATGGCTACACCTTC
TRBJ2-5 few TRBV5-6 NA CASSPSGAGQETQYF TGTGCCAGCAGCCCCAGCGGAGCCGGCCAAGAGACCCAGTACTTC
TRBJ1-3 NA TRBV5-5 NA CASSPLVGDRSSGNTIYF TGTGCCAGCAGCCCCCTAGTCGGAGACAGGAGTTCTGGAAACACCATATATTTT
TRBJ1-2 NA TRBV27 TRBD1 CASSLGPRGPYGYTF TGTGCCAGCAGTTTAGGCCCAAGGGGGCCCTATGGCTACACCTTC
TRBJ1-1 NA TRBV6-5 TRBD1 CASSPWTGNTEAFF TGTGCCAGCAGTCCCTGGACAGGGAACACTGAAGCTTTCTTT
TRBJ2-5 NA TRBV11-1 NA CASSFQQGGETQYF TGTGCCAGCAGCTTCCAGCAGGGTGGGGAGACCCAGTACTTC
TRBJ1-1 NA TRBV19 TRBD1 CASGDRRVEAFF TGTGCCAGTGGGGACAGGCGGGTTGAAGCTTTCTTT
TRBJ2-1 NA TRBV14 TRBD1 CASSQGVMVWGTAYNEQFF TGTGCCAGCAGCCAAGGCGTGATGGTATGGGGGACAGCCTACAATGAGCAGTTCTTC
TRBJ2-5 NA TRBV12-5 NA CASGPSEETQYF TGTGCTAGTGGTCCCTCCGAGGAGACCCAGTACTTC
TRBJ2-1 NA TRBV4-2 NA CASSQGVGRAGRNEQFF TGTGCCAGCAGCCAAGGAGTAGGTAGGGCGGGAAGAAATGAGCAGTTCTTC